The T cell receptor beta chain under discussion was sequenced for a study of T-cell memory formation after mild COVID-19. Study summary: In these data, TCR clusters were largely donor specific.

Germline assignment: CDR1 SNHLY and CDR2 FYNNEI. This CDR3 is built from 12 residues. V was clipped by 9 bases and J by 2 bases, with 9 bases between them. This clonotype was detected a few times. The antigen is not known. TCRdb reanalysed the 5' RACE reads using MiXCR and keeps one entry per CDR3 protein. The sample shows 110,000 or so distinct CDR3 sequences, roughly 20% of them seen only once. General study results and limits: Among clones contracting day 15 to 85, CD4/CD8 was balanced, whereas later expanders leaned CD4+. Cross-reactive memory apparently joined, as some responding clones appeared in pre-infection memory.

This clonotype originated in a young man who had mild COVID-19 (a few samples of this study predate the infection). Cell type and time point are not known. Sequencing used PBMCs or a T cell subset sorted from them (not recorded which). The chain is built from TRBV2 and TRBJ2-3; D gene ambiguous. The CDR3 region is CASPQTTDTQYF. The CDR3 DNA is TGTGCCAGTCCGCAGACCACAGATACGCAGTATTTT.